This T cell receptor (beta chain) was sequenced during a study of blood T cells in healthy people across ages. Samples each had at least 5.5 micrograms of total RNA extracted. This CDR3 region has 17 residues. Germline-derived CDR1 and CDR2 are MNHNS and SASEGT. Points from the study as a whole: Estimated diversity that came from one million T cells was considered an underestimate.

In the case of this clonotype: Its antigen is not known. The junction shows a germline mismatch at one end, possibly a read error.

It was with a sample-barcoded 5' primer and a J-beta primer mix that a second PCR of about 6 to 11 cycles was run. The study obtained at least 2.5 million CDR3-containing paired-end reads from every sample. TCRdb redid the calling of the 5' RACE reads with MiXCR, one entry per CDR3 protein. The sample comprises 750,000 to 1,000,000 distinct CDR3 sequences, approximately 32% of which are singletons, and 10% rests with the top ten. The sample was also linked to a second study, of T cells of mothers and their children. That paper states: Overlap in related mother-child pairs always slightly exceeded unrelated pairs, never significantly.

The clonotype was recovered from a woman in her 40s in good health. This chain uses TRBV6-1 with TRBJ1-2; a weak D match, TRBD1 (5 bases). What was sequenced was blood. As DNA, the CDR3 is TGTACCAGCAGCCGATCGGACATAGAAAGGGCCTACTATGGCTACACCTTC. Translating gives CTSSRSDIERAYYGYTF.